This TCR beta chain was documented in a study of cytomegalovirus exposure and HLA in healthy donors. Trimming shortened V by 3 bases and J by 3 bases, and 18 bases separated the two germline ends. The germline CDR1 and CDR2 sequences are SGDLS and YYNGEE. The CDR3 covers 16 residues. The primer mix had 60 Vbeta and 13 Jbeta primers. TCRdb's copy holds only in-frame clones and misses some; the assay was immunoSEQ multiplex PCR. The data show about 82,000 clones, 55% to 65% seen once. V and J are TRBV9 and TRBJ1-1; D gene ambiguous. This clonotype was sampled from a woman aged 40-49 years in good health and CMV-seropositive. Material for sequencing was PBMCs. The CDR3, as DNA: TGTGCCAGCAGCGCAGTGGGGAGGGCCGGGGACACTGAAGCTTTCTTT. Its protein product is CASSAVGRAGDTEAFF. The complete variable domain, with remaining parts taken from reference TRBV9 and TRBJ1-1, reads DSGVTQTPKHLITATGQRVTLRCSPRSGDLSVYWYQQSLDQGLQFLIQYYNGEERAKGNILERFSAQQFPDLHSELNLSSLELGDSALYFCASSAVGRAGDTEAFFGQGTRLTVV.